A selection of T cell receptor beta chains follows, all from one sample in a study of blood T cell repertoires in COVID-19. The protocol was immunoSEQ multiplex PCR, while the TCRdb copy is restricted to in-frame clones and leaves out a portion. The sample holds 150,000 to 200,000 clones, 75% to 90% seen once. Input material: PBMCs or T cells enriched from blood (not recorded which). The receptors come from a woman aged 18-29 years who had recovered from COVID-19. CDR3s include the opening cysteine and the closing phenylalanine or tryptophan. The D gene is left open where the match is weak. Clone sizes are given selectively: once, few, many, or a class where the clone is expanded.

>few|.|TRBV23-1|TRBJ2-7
TGCGCCAGCAGTCAAGGAACAGGGTGTTACGAGCAGTACTTC
CASSQGTGCYEQYF
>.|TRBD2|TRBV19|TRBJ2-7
TGTGCCAGTAGCCCCGGGACTAGCGGGGCTCTCTCCTACGAGCAGTACTTC
CASSPGTSGALSYEQYF
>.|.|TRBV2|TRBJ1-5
TGTGCCAGCAGTGAGGGCCTACAGCCCCAGCATTTT
CASSEGLQPQHF
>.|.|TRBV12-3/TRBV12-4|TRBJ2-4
TGTGCCAGCAGCCGGAGGGTTGACAACATTCAGTACTTC
CASSRRVDNIQYF
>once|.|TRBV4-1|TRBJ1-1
TGCGCCAGCAGCCAAGTTCTGGGCCGGAACACTGAAGCTTTCTTT
CASSQVLGRNTEAFF
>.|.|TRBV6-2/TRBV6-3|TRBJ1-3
TGTGCCAGCAGTTACGCGGGGGCTACCTCTGGAAACACCATATATTTT
CASSYAGATSGNTIYF
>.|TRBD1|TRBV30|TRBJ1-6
TGTGCCTGGAGACAGGGGGCTGGTTCACCCCTCCACTTT
CAWRQGAGSPLHF
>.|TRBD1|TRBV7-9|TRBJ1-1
TGTGCCAGCAGCTGGGGACAGGCCCTTGAAGCTTTCTTT
CASSWGQALEAFF
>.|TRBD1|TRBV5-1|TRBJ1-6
TGCGCCAGCAGCTTTAGGACAGGGGGCGATGGGGATTCACCCCTCCACTTT
CASSFRTGGDGDSPLHF
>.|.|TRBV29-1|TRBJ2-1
TGCAGCGTGATACAGGGAAACAATGAGCAGTTCTTC
CSVIQGNNEQFF
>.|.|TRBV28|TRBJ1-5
TGTGCCAGCAGACTTGGGGGGGTCAGCAATCAGCCCCAGCATTTT
CASRLGGVSNQPQHF
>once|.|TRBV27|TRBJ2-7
TGTGCCAGCAGCCCCAGGGTTAAGATGCACTACGAGCAGTACTTC
CASSPRVKMHYEQYF
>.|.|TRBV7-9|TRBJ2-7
TGTGCCAGTACCCTCGGCGGTCTCCACGAGCAGTACTTC
CASTLGGLHEQYF
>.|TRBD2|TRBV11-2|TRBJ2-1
TGTGCCAGCAGCTTAGACTTAGCGGGAGGGCCTCAGAATGAGCAGTTCTTC
CASSLDLAGGPQNEQFF
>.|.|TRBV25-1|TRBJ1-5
TGTGCCAGCAGTGAATCAGGGATCAATCAGCCCCAGCATTTT
CASSESGINQPQHF
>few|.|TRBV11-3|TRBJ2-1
TGTGCCAGCAGCCCCTCGACAGTCTCTAATGAGCAGTTCTTC
CASSPSTVSNEQFF
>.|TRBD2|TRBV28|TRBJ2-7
TGTGCCAGCAGTTTAGGACTAGCGAAGAACTACGAGCAGTACTTC
CASSLGLAKNYEQYF
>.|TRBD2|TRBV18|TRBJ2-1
TGTGCCAGCTCTCTAGCGGAAGGTAATGAGCAGTTCTTC
CASSLAEGNEQFF
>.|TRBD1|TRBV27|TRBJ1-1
TGTGCCAGCAGTTTATTGGGACAGGGGGCTACTGAAGCTTTCTTT
CASSLLGQGATEAFF
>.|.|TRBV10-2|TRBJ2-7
TGCGCCAGCAGGTCGGACAGTACCTACGAGCAGTACTTC
CASRSDSTYEQYF
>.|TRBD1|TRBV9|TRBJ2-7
TGTGCCAGCAGCGTAACAGGGGGTCGGGAGCAGTACTTC
CASSVTGGREQYF
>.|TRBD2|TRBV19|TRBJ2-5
TGTGCCAGTAGCGGACTAGCGGGGGGGGAGACCCAGTACTTC
CASSGLAGGETQYF
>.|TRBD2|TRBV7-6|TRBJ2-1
TGTGCCAGCAGCATCCGGACTAGCGGGGTATACAATGAGCAGTTCTTC
CASSIRTSGVYNEQFF
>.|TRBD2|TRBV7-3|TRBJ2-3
TGTGCCAGCAGCCCCACATCGTGGGCTAGCGGGAGGTCTAAGGATACGCAGTATTTT
CASSPTSWASGRSKDTQYF
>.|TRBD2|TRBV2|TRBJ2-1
TGTGCCAGCCGGCCCCGGCGGGAGGCCGGCGATGAGCAGTTCTTC
CASRPRREAGDEQFF
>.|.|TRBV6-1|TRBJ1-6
TGTGCCAGCAGTGAAAGAAGGGGCATGTCACCCCTCCACTTT
CASSERRGMSPLHF
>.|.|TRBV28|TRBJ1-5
TGTGCCAGCAGTTTTGGAGGGTTCAGCAATCAGCCCCAGCATTTT
CASSFGGFSNQPQHF
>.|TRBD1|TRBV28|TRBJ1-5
TGTGCCAGCACCCCGGGACAGGGTGGAGTTATGGGCAATCAGCCCCAGCATTTT
CASTPGQGGVMGNQPQHF
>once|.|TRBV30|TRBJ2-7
TGTGCCTGGAGCAGACTGTTGGCTGCGGGGAGAAGCTCCTACGAGCAGTACTTC
CAWSRLLAAGRSSYEQYF
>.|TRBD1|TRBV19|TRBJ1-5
TGTGCCAGTAGTAACAGGGGCGGCGATCAGCCCCAGCATTTT
CASSNRGGDQPQHF
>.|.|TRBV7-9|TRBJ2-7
TGTGCCAGCAGCTTATTGGAGGGCCCCTACGAGCAGTACTTC
CASSLLEGPYEQYF
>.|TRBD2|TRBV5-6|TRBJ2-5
TGTGCCAGCAGCTTTCTTAGCGGGAGGGGAGAGACCCAGTACTTC
CASSFLSGRGETQYF
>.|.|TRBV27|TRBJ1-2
TGTGCCAGCAGACTTTCCACTAACTATGGCTACACCTTC
CASRLSTNYGYTF
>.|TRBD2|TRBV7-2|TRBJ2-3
TGTGCCAGCAGCTACGGACTAGCGGGGGGGGATACGCAGTATTTT
CASSYGLAGGDTQYF
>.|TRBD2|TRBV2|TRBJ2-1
TGTGCCAGCAGTGAAGGGCTAGCGGGAGGAAGTTTCAATGAGCAGTTCTTC
CASSEGLAGGSFNEQFF
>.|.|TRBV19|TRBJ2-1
TGTGCCAGTACTCGATCGAGCTCCTACAATGAGCAGTTCTTC
CASTRSSSYNEQFF
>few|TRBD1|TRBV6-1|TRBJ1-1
TGTGCCAGCAGTGAAGAAGGGACAGGGGGTACTGAAGCTTTCTTT
CASSEEGTGGTEAFF
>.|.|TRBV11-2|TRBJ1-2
TGTGCCAGCAGCCCGGGGCGGGGGGGGCTGGACTATGGCTACACCTTC
CASSPGRGGLDYGYTF
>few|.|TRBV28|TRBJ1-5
TGTGCCAGCAGTTTGTGGGGGGGCGCCGGCAATCAGCCCCAGCATTTT
CASSLWGGAGNQPQHF
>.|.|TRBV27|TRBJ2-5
TGTGCCAGCAGTTTAGCTAACCAAGAGACCCAGTACTTC
CASSLANQETQYF
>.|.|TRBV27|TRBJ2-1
TGTGCCAGCACGGCGGGACCGACCTCCTACAATGAGCAGTTCTTC
CASTAGPTSYNEQFF
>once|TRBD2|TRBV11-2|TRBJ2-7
TGTGCCAGCAGCTTAGAGGCTGCGGGAGGGCCGACTTACGAGCAGTACTTC
CASSLEAAGGPTYEQYF
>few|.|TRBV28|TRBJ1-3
TGTGCCAGCAGATCCAACCGGGAACTATATTTT
CASRSNRELYF
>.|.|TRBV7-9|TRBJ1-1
TGTGCCAGCAGCCCCCCCAAACAGGGGAACACTGAAGCTTTCTTT
CASSPPKQGNTEAFF
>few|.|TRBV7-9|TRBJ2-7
TGTGCCAGCAGCAAACACTACGAGCAGTACTTC
CASSKHYEQYF
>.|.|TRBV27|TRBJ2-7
TGTGCCAGCAGGGGGCCCTACGAGCAGTACTTC
CASRGPYEQYF
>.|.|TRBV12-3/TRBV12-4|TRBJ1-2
TGTGCCAGCAGCCAGCGGGGGACTTACACCTTC
CASSQRGTYTF
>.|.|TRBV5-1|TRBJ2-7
TGCGCCAGCAGCTTGCCCGGCAGCGCCACATCAAAATACGAGCAGTACTTC
CASSLPGSATSKYEQYF
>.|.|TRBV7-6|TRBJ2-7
TGTGCCAGCAGCTCGGACTTGGGGGGAGGGGGAGAGGTCTACGAGCAGTACTTC
CASSSDLGGGGEVYEQYF
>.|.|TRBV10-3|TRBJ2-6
TGTGCCATCAGTTTCCACAGCTGTAGATACAGTCGGGCCAACGTCCTGACTTTC
CAISFHSCRYSRANVLTF
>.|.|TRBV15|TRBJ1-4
TGTGCCACCAGCAGAGATCGCGGGGGCAATGAAAAACTGTTTTTT
CATSRDRGGNEKLFF
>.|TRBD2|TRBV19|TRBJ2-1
TGTGCCAGTTTTAGCGGGGACTCCTACAATGAGCAGTTCTTC
CASFSGDSYNEQFF
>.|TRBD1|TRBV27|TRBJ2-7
TGTGCCAGCAGTACCTCGGACAGGGGGCACAACGAGCAGTACTTC
CASSTSDRGHNEQYF
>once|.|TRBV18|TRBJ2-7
TGTGCCAGCTCACCTGGGCACAGGACCTACGAGCAGTACTTC
CASSPGHRTYEQYF
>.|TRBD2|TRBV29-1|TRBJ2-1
TGCAGCGTTCTCCCGGGCGGGAGCCAGGAGCAGTTCTTC
CSVLPGGSQEQFF
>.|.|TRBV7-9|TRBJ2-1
TGTGCCAGCAGCTTAGGAGTCTCGAATGAGCAGTTCTTC
CASSLGVSNEQFF
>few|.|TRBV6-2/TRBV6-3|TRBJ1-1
TGTGCCAGCAGTCTACAGGGCACTGAAGCTTTCTTT
CASSLQGTEAFF
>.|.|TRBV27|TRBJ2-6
TGTGCCAGCAGTTTGGTGTCTCGGGTGGGGGCCAACGTCCTGACTTTC
CASSLVSRVGANVLTF
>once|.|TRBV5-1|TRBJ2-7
TGCGCCAGCAGTGAGAACGGTGCTACGGCCTACGAGCAGTACTTC
CASSENGATAYEQYF